A single sample gave rise to the 22 T cell receptor beta chains below, sequenced in a study of blood T cell repertoires in COVID-19. TCRdb's table, derived via immunoSEQ multiplex PCR, lists solely in-frame clones and lacks some. Of some 100,000 clones listed, 87% are singletons. Sequencing input: peripheral blood. The source of these receptors is a human donor in a cohort sampled during active COVID-19.

V usage is TRBV15 and J usage is TRBJ2-7; 8 positions agree with TRBD2. This CDR3 contains 15 residues. The trim removed 4 bases at V and 0 bases at J, leaving 5 bases unmatched. Looked up from germline, CDR1 is LNHNV and CDR2 is YYDKDF (reference sequence). CDR3 DNA: TGTGCCACCAGCATTAGCGGGATCCTCTCCTACGAGCAGTACTTC. The encoded protein is CATSISGILSYEQYF.

On this clone itself: This CDR3 is also generated by other DNA sequences in the sample. The chain is built from TRBV3-1 (or the pseudogene TRBV3-2) and TRBJ2-3, with D possibly TRBD2 on 6 matching bases. The germline V gene encodes CDR1 LGHDT and CDR2 YNNKEL (reference sequence). Trimming took off 4 bases at V and 2 bases at J, with 10 bases between the two ends. The CDR3 is 14 residues long. As DNA, the CDR3 is TGTGCCAGCAGCCCGAGGACTAACACAGATACGCAGTATTTT. It encodes CASSPRTNTDTQYF.

The chain has TRBV3-1 (or the pseudogene TRBV3-2) and TRBJ2-1, with 10 bases identical to TRBD2. CDR1 and CDR2 from the germline V gene are LGHDT and YNNKEL (reference sequence). This CDR3 is 15 amino acids long. V lost 1 base and J lost 8; bases outside the gene matches: 5. CDR3 in DNA: TGTGCCAGCAGCCAAGGAGCGGGAGGGCCCTATGAGCAGTTCTTC. Translation gives CASSQGAGGPYEQFF.

The chain is built from TRBV5-1 and TRBJ2-3; unclear D gene. CDR3 size: 12 residues. Per germline, CDR1 SGHRS and CDR2 YFSETQ. V was pared by 2 bases and J by 3 bases, with 4 bases between. As DNA, the CDR3 is TGCGCCAGCAGCTTCCAAACAGATACGCAGTATTTT. This gives the protein CASSFQTDTQYF. Drawing the rest from reference TRBV5-1 and TRBJ2-3, the complete variable domain is KAGVTQTPRYLIKTRGQQVTLSCSPISGHRSVSWYQQTPGQGLQFLFEYFSETQRNKGNFPGRFSGRQFSNSRSEMNVSTLELGDSALYLCASSFQTDTQYFGPGTRLTVL.

CDR3 loop: CASSGPGVKQYF. For the CDR3, the DNA is TGTGCCAGCAGTGGCCCAGGGGTAAAGCAGTACTTC. V and J are TRBV25-1 and TRBJ2-7, with D possibly TRBD1 on 6 matching bases. V was pared by 4 bases and J by 8 bases, with 12 bases between. This CDR3 comprises 12 residues. Germline V gives CDR1 MGHDK, CDR2 SYGVNS.

CDR3 loop: CAWMSGLDTQYF. CDR3 bases: TGTGCCTGGATGTCGGGTCTGGATACGCAGTATTTT. This chain joins TRBV30 and TRBJ2-3; unclear D gene. V lost 4 bases and J 6 bases, leaving 11 bases between the germline ends. The CDR3 length is 12 residues. The germline V gene encodes CDR1 GTSNPN and CDR2 SVGIG (reference sequence).

V and J are TRBV19 and TRBJ1-1, with 10 nucleotides matching TRBD1. Germline-derived CDR1 and CDR2 are LNHDA and SQIVND (reference sequence). The CDR3 totals 15 residues. With 5 bases clipped from V and 7 bases from J, the junction kept 10 bases outside the gene matches. CDR3 residues: CASSPLDRGPGEAFF. Written as DNA, the CDR3 is TGTGCCAGTAGTCCCTTAGACAGGGGGCCTGGTGAAGCTTTCTTT. The whole variable domain, remainder taken from reference TRBV19 and TRBJ1-1, is DGGITQSPKYLFRKEGQNVTLSCEQNLNHDAMYWYRQDPGQGLRLIYYSQIVNDFQKGDIAEGYSVSREKKESFPLTVTSAQKNPTAFYLCASSPLDRGPGEAFFGQGTRLTVV.

The chain recombines TRBV7-2 with TRBJ1-5; no clear D. Germline V gives CDR1 SGHTA, CDR2 FQGNSA. The CDR3 length is 13 residues. V was cut by 4 bases and J by 4 bases, with 8 bases left in between. The CDR3 is CASSYQANQPQHF. The CDR3 nucleotides read TGTGCCAGCAGCTACCAGGCGAATCAGCCCCAGCATTTT.

This clone has more than one count but fewer than ten. The chain joins TRBV10-3 to TRBJ2-7; D gene unclear. Trimming removed 4 bases at V and 4 bases at J, with 8 bases between. The CDR3 extends over 12 amino acids. CDR1 ENHRY and CDR2 SYGVKD come from the germline V gene. The CDR3 sequence is CAISVQRYEQYF. CDR3 nucleotides: TGTGCCATCAGTGTCCAGCGTTACGAGCAGTACTTC.

The chain carries TRBV29-1 and TRBJ2-5, with 7 bases that match TRBD2. V lost 7 bases to trimming and J lost 1 base; unmatched junction nucleotides: 9. The CDR3 is 14 residues long. Looked up from germline, CDR1 is SQVTM and CDR2 is ANQGSEA. CDR3 region: CSADSGTVQETQYF. The CDR3 nucleotides are TGCAGCGCCGACAGCGGGACCGTCCAAGAGACCCAGTACTTC.

CDR3 loop: CASRKIGVEQYF. As DNA, the CDR3 is TGTGCCAGCAGAAAGATCGGAGTCGAGCAGTACTTC. J is TRBJ2-7 and V is TRBV11-3, with D hard to call. CDR1 SGHNT and CDR2 YENEEA come from the germline V gene. The V and J ends lost 6 bases and 6 bases respectively, with 12 bases between them. The CDR3 runs 12 residues. Full variable domain (outside the CDR3, taken from reference TRBV11-3 and TRBJ2-7): EAGVVQSPRYKIIEKKQPVAFWCNPISGHNTLYWYLQNLGQGPELLIRYENEEAVDDSQLPKDRFSAERLKGVDSTLKIQPAELGDSAVYLCASRKIGVEQYFGPGTRLTVT.

The chain uses TRBV4-2 and TRBJ2-1, with 14 bases lining up with TRBD2. V lost 0 bases, J lost 3 bases, and 4 bases stayed unmatched. The CDR3 consists of 18 residues. Germline CDR1 reads LGHNA; CDR2 reads YNFKEQ. The CDR3 is CASSQEGTSGSFYNEQFF. The DNA of the CDR3 is TGTGCCAGCAGCCAAGAGGGGACTAGCGGGAGTTTCTACAATGAGCAGTTCTTC.

V is TRBV29-1 and J is TRBJ1-1; perhaps TRBD1 as D (5 bases). The V gene lost 6 bases and the J gene lost 7 bases, with 12 bases spanning the gap. Germline V gene sequence: CDR1 SQVTM, CDR2 ANQGSEA. The CDR3 covers 11 residues. Here the CDR3 DNA reads TGCAGCGTCGGACACTTCTATGAAGCTTTCTTT. Amino acids: CSVGHFYEAFF.

The gene calls are TRBV5-1 and TRBJ2-1; weak D call: TRBD1 (6 bases). The V end was cut by 2 bases, the J end by 12 bases, with 15 bases between. Germline-derived CDR1 and CDR2 are SGHRS and YFSETQ. This CDR3 has 13 amino acids. The CDR3 loop reads CASSFGTDSGQFF. For the CDR3, the DNA is TGCGCCAGCAGCTTCGGGACGGACAGTGGGCAGTTCTTC.

This chain connects TRBV6-5 to TRBJ1-5, with unresolved D. The germline gives CDR1 MNHEY, CDR2 SVGAGI. With 7 bases removed from V and 5 bases from J, the gap between germline ends came to 12 bases. The CDR3 has 13 residues. The CDR3 loop reads CASIPEADQPQHF. CDR3 coding DNA: TGTGCCAGCATCCCAGAAGCGGATCAGCCCCAGCATTTT.

The V gene is TRBV4-1, the J gene TRBJ1-2; 7 bases are shared with TRBD1. The CDR3 totals 14 residues. V lost 1 base and J lost 6; bases outside the gene matches: 5. CDR1 is MGHRA and CDR2 is YSYEKL in the germline V gene. CDR3 DNA: TGCGCCAGCAGCCAAGTACGGCAGGGGGATGGCTACACCTTC. Its translation is CASSQVRQGDGYTF.

In this sample, this clone turned up once. The chain is built from TRBV27 and TRBJ1-2, with a tentative D call TRBD1 (6 bases). CDR3 length equals 14 residues. The germline CDR1 and CDR2 sequences are MNHEY and SMNVEV (reference sequence). The germline V and J ends were trimmed by 1 base and 4 bases, with 10 bases remaining between them. The CDR3 DNA reads as TGTGCCAGCAGTTTATATGGGGACACCTATGGCTACACCTTC. Its protein product is CASSLYGDTYGYTF.

This sequence joins TRBV27 and TRBJ2-1, with 9 bases matching TRBD1. From germline, CDR1 is MNHEY and CDR2 SMNVEV (reference sequence). Trimming took 6 bases from V and 6 from J; bases not matched to a gene: 9. The CDR3 extends over 15 amino acids. The CDR3 sequence: CASSRGDRDSNEQFF. The CDR3 nucleotides are TGTGCCAGCAGCCGTGGGGACAGGGATAGCAATGAGCAGTTCTTC.

The J gene is TRBJ2-5, the V gene TRBV18; 7 nucleotides agree with TRBD2. The CDR3 loop spans 15 amino acids. V lost 3 bases, J lost 2 bases, and 6 bases stayed unmatched. The V gene's germline CDR1 is KGHSH and CDR2 LQKENI. CDR3 DNA: TGTGCCAGCTCACCCCCCGTGGGAGGGCAAGAGACCCAGTACTTC. Translating gives CASSPPVGGQETQYF. Full variable domain (outside the CDR3, taken from reference TRBV18 and TRBJ2-5): NAGVMQNPRHLVRRRGQEARLRCSPMKGHSHVYWYRQLPEEGLKFMVYLQKENIIDESGMPKERFSAEFPKEGPSILRIQQVVRGDSAAYFCASSPPVGGQETQYFGPGTRLLVL.

The V call is TRBV20-1, the J call TRBJ2-7, with D perhaps matching TRBD2 (6 bases). The CDR3 loop spans 11 amino acids. Trimming cost V 7 bases and J 2 bases, with 9 bases left between them. The germline V gene has CDR1 DFQATT and CDR2 SNEGSKA (reference sequence). CDR3 region: CSGAGTYEQYF. CDR3 DNA: TGCAGTGGGGCGGGGACCTACGAGCAGTACTTC.

The chain is built from TRBV5-1 and TRBJ2-5, with 8 bases matching TRBD1. Germline CDR1 SGHRS, CDR2 YFSETQ. V was pared by 4 bases and J by 4 bases, with 12 bases of the junction left unmatched. The CDR3 length is 16 residues. The CDR3 DNA reads as TGCGCCAGCAGCCCGGGGGCGACAGGGGTTTTAGAGACCCAGTACTTC. The encoded protein is CASSPGATGVLETQYF.

This chain's CDR3 is CASSFHGQGNTGELFF. CDR3 coding DNA: TGCGCCAGCAGCTTCCACGGACAGGGGAACACCGGGGAGCTGTTTTTT. The chain joins TRBV5-1 to TRBJ2-2, with 8 bases matching TRBD1. The CDR3 covers 16 residues. With V trimmed by 2 bases and J by 1 base, 4 bases remained unmatched. Germline V gives CDR1 SGHRS, CDR2 YFSETQ.